This TCR beta chain was recovered during a study of Ad26.COV2.S vaccination and SARS-CoV-2 variants. Study-wide background: By the intramuscular route, Ad26.COV2.S was given once, or twice 56 days apart.

The germline V gene has CDR1 SEHNR and CDR2 FQNEAQ (reference sequence). V shed 4 bases, J shed 0 bases, and the junction held 6 bases outside the gene matches. CDR3 length: 17 amino acids. Clones were read by immunoSEQ multiplex PCR, and TCRdb kept only the in-frame ones, dropping some. The repertoire holds hundreds of thousands of clones, around 88% seen once, with approximately 5% in the top ten. Treatment described: about 20 received Ad26.COV2.S at low or high dose, single or two shots; 5 received placebo; per-sample allocation not given. Samples were taken on day 63 after the first vaccine or placebo injection.

The V and J genes are TRBV7-9 and TRBJ1-5; 10 bases are shared with TRBD1. The receptor comes from a person aged 18-65 years who received the Ad26.COV2.S COVID-19 vaccine or a placebo. Here the sequenced sample was peripheral blood, taken in a trial of Ad26.COV2.S vaccine versus placebo. Here the CDR3 DNA reads TGTGCCAGCAGCTACGGGACAGGGGCCTTTAGCAATCAGCCCCAGCATTTT. Residues: CASSYGTGAFSNQPQHF.